This T cell receptor beta chain is drawn from a study of blood T cell repertoires in COVID-19. Study as a whole: Sample material is recorded as cDNA or gDNA derived from T cells, B-cell-depleted T cells, or PBMCs.

Germline V gene lookup returns CDR1 LNHDA and CDR2 SQIVND (reference sequence). CDR3 length: 15 residues. V shed 1 base and J shed 0 bases, with 8 bases lying between them. Some clones are missing from TCRdb's copy, which holds only in-frame ones; the method was immunoSEQ multiplex PCR. Here the sample spans roughly 260,000 clones, approximately 90% being singletons. This clonotype was obtained from a man aged 55 to 69 who had recovered from COVID-19. The sequenced sample was peripheral blood. The chain has TRBV19 and TRBJ2-3; D gene unclear. The CDR3 spells CASSIGAVSTDTQYF. CDR3 DNA sequence: TGTGCCAGTAGTATAGGGGCCGTAAGCACAGATACGCAGTATTTT.